This T cell receptor beta chain was observed in a study of T cells after posttransplantation cyclophosphamide. TCRdb keeps only in-frame clones here, not all; method: immunoSEQ multiplex PCR. The table lists about 1,500 clones, approximately 97% of them singletons. V trimming: 3 bases; J trimming: 6 bases; junction bases outside the gene matches: 7. There are 15 residues in the CDR3. This clonotype was sampled from a woman aged 55-69 years in good health, CMV-negative, and a related stem cell transplant donor. The chain is built from TRBV23-1 and TRBJ1-2, with 10 bases identical to TRBD1. TRBV23-1 has ORF status, its function being uncertain. Sequenced material: naive CD8+ T cells sorted from PBMCs. CDR3 amino acids: CASSQRGTGVHGYTF. For the CDR3, the DNA is TGCGCCAGCAGTCAGCGCGGGACAGGGGTGCATGGCTACACCTTC.